This T cell receptor (beta chain) was captured by sequencing in a study of cytomegalovirus exposure and HLA in healthy donors. Overall study findings and caveats: Reports indicate that TCR beta sequences accurately predicted the HLA-A and HLA-B alleles of most subjects. Earlier findings revealed that most TCR beta V segments proved productive either about 90% or about 30% of the time. Across donors, presence/absence analyses took sequencing depth to be roughly uniform.

The PCR contained 60 Vbeta and 13 Jbeta primers. Sequenced by immunoSEQ multiplex PCR; TCRdb stores in-frame clones only, minus some. Its listing shows roughly 220,000 clones. This CDR3 comprises 18 residues. Concerning this clone itself: Its specificity is unknown.

V gene TRBV21-1 combines with J gene TRBJ1-3. TRBV21-1 has pseudogene status. The receptor was isolated from a girl between 2 and 10 years old in good health and CMV-seropositive. Specimen: PBMCs. The CDR3 nucleotides read TGTGCCAGCAGGAAAGGGGAGGCAGGGAAAGGATGTGGAAACACCATATATTTT. It is translated as CASRKGEAGKGCGNTIYF.